This T cell receptor (beta chain) comes out of a study of T cell changes during pregnancy in multiple sclerosis. This CDR3 has 18 amino acids. Trimming removed 6 bases from V and 6 bases from J; junction bases left unmatched: 17. Germline V CDR1 and CDR2: LNHDA, SQIVND (reference sequence). Measured with immunoSEQ multiplex PCR; TCRdb has only the in-frame clones, and not every one. The table has about 64,000 clones, around nine tenths seen once. This TCR was sampled from a female donor with multiple sclerosis, enrolled in a pregnancy study. V is TRBV19 and J is TRBJ2-2, with 9 bases aligning to TRBD2. Source: peripheral blood, taken in the second trimester of pregnancy. CDR3: CASSVNSASGKGAGELFF. CDR3 DNA: TGTGCCAGTAGCGTCAATTCCGCTAGCGGGAAGGGGGCCGGGGAGCTGTTTTTT.